This T cell receptor beta chain comes out of a study of T cell responses to AZD1222 COVID-19 vaccine (dated by TCRdb to about 2021). Notes on the research overall: TCR sequencing covered over 230 trial participants: 207 given two doses of AZD1222 and 26 given two doses of MenACWY control vaccine. Trial participants were enrolled by age into subgroups of 18-55, 56-69 and 70-plus years, and roughly 160, 29 and 62 TCR-sequenced participants, respectively, were included in these subgroups. What the authors observed across the whole study: Because no day 14 peak-response samples were available, repertoires were characterized only after the peak T cell response. Only five to seven AZD1222 recipients were SARS-CoV-2 seropositive at baseline, limiting conclusions about previously exposed vaccinees. The vaccine-associated CD4 TCRs covered the entire spike protein, and the dominant responses fell in regions 160-218 and 743-854. Epitopes outside the regions mutated in the B.1.351 and B.1.1.7 variants were reportedly recognized by nearly half of the unique spike-specific TCRs. After two AZD1222 doses, both the breadth and the depth of spike-specific TCRs were significantly higher than at day 0 and than in MenACWY recipients. Most participants were white British and females outnumbered males, and the authors suggested that clonal diversity may have been underestimated. The 56-69-year group was small, and its depth increase did not reach significance, likely because of low power.

This sample's time point label indicates: about 28 days (+/-7) after the second vaccine dose. The intended sense of this specimen's treatment or condition label: meningococcal conjugate vaccine given as trial control. Vaccinee samples were obtained from the UK trials COV001 and COV002, which included a single-blind randomized controlled phase 2/3 trial of AZD1222 (ChAdOx1 nCoV-19) in healthy adults. Trial participant PBMC samples were collected at day 0 and day 28 after the second dose for TCRbeta chain sequencing. In regard to this clone: Its cognate antigen has yet to be identified. Qualities for individual bases were not recorded, and no much larger clone is one base off.

Unmatched junction bases come to 8, with V trimmed by 6 bases and J by 0 bases. The germline V gene (reference sequence) sets CDR1 to MNHEY and CDR2 to SMNVEV. The CDR3 numbers 16 residues from cysteine through phenylalanine. Here the CDR3 DNA is all that survives: 48 bases in frame from base 1. The CDR3 regions of human TCRbeta chains were analyzed by immunosequencing. In the source study's methods: Repertoire TCRs were matched against a reference library of SARS-CoV-2-specific TCRs generated with the MIRA antigen-specificity platform. Breadth was defined as the fraction of unique TCRs that were SARS-CoV-2-associated, and depth was defined as the fraction of total T cells that were SARS-CoV-2-associated. Using the MIRA data, each spike-specific TCR was mapped to the spike region that the TCR reacts to and placed in a CD4 or CD8 class. Log10-transformed breadth and depth values were compared by one-way ANOVA with Sidak's multiple comparisons tests. As stored in TCRdb, this immuneACCESS dataset retains in-frame rearrangements with V and J assigned. A fraction of the clones does not appear; measured against another copy, unresolved V genes explain less than half of the discrepancy, and the remainder lacks a known reason. The D gene and trimming were derived from the DNA, and the V and J assignments and clone size from that table. The sample table records about 210,000 clones; about 94% of these occur just once. The ten largest clones add up to 1.7% of the sample.

This chain joins TRBV27 to TRBJ2-1; TRBD1 agrees with 7 junctional bases. The sequence was obtained from an adult who received the MenACWY meningococcal vaccine as a control. The sample in question was peripheral blood, obtained 28 days after the second dose of the MenACWY control vaccine. This receptor has the CDR3 CASRRQGTRSYNEQFF. The DNA sequence is as follows: TGTGCCAGCAGAAGACAGGGCACGCGCTCCTACAATGAGCAGTTCTTC.